What follows are 16 T cell receptor beta chains derived from one specimen sequenced in a study of cytomegalovirus exposure and HLA in healthy donors. PCR employed 60 Vbeta and 13 Jbeta primers. Generated by immunoSEQ multiplex PCR, the TCRdb table keeps only in-frame clones and is missing some. This sample yields around 150,000 clones, of which 60% to 80% are seen a single time; over 4% belongs to the top ten. Sample: PBMCs. All receptors derive from a male donor in good health and CMV-seronegative.

The V gene is TRBV6-5, the J gene TRBJ2-7; D is perhaps TRBD1 (5 bases). V was shortened by 4 bases and J by 2 bases, with 15 bases between the two germline ends. Looked up from germline, CDR1 is MNHEY and CDR2 is SVGAGI. The CDR3 is 15 residues long. CDR3 protein: CASSSGRRQPYEQYF. The CDR3 DNA follows: TGTGCCAGCAGTTCGGGCAGACGACAGCCCTACGAGCAGTACTTC.

The chain links TRBV27 to TRBJ2-5, with a weak D call TRBD1 (6 bases). The germline V gene has CDR1 MNHEY and CDR2 SMNVEV (reference sequence). This CDR3 is 16 amino acids long. V was shortened by 6 bases and J by 0 bases, with 17 bases between the two germline ends. Written as DNA, the CDR3 is TGTGCCAGCAGCCATTCATCCAGGGGTTACCAAGAGACCCAGTACTTC. Its translation: CASSHSSRGYQETQYF.

The chain employs TRBV2 and TRBJ1-5; TRBD1 aligns across 10 bases. Germline-derived CDR1 and CDR2 are SNHLY and FYNNEI. This CDR3 comprises 17 residues. The trim removed 2 bases at V and 3 bases at J, leaving 7 bases unmatched. In DNA form, the CDR3 reads TGTGCCAGCAGTGAAAGACAGGGGGCAGACCTCAATCAGCCCCAGCATTTT. This sequence encodes CASSERQGADLNQPQHF.

This clone was seen only a few times. The V gene is TRBV6-5, the J gene TRBJ1-6, with TRBD1 identical over 8 bases. The CDR3 consists of 16 residues. The trim removed 2 bases at V and 7 bases at J, leaving 7 bases unmatched. Germline V gene data show CDR1 as MNHEY and CDR2 as SVGAGI. The CDR3 is CASSYHGDRRNSPLHF. The CDR3 bases are TGTGCCAGCAGTTACCATGGGGACAGGAGAAATTCACCCCTCCACTTT.

The CDR3 is CASSYANRPTLGYTF. CDR3 in DNA: TGTGCCAGCAGTTACGCGAACAGGCCGACTTTAGGCTACACCTTC. J is TRBJ1-2 and V is TRBV6-5; TRBD1 is a possible D gene (5 bases). CDR3 size: 15 residues. The V and J ends lost 2 bases and 8 bases respectively, with 18 bases between them. Per the germline V gene, CDR1 is MNHEY and CDR2 is SVGAGI.

The V call is TRBV11-2, the J call TRBJ1-3, with 7 bases identical to TRBD1. This CDR3 spans 17 amino acids. The germline gives CDR1 SGHAT, CDR2 FQNNGV. V gave up 5 bases and J gave up 1 base; unmatched junction bases: 11. The CDR3: CASSASLQGKSGNTIYF. The CDR3, as DNA: TGTGCCAGCAGCGCATCTTTACAGGGGAAGTCTGGAAACACCATATATTTT.

The chain is built from TRBV28 and TRBJ2-5; D ambiguous. Germline CDR1 is MDHEN and CDR2 is SYDVKM. V was shortened by 6 bases and J by 5 bases, with 10 bases between the two germline ends. The CDR3 is 12 residues long. The CDR3 spells CASSSSLETQYF. For the CDR3, the DNA is TGTGCCAGCAGCTCGTCCCTGGAGACCCAGTACTTC.

This chain links TRBV27 with TRBJ2-1, with D possibly TRBD2 on 6 matching bases. The germline CDR1 and CDR2 sequences are MNHEY and SMNVEV (reference sequence). The CDR3 length is 15 residues. The V gene lost 7 bases and the J gene lost 4 bases, with 17 bases spanning the gap. The CDR3 loop reads CASTRVAVPYNEQFF. The CDR3 DNA reads as TGTGCCAGCACGCGGGTAGCGGTTCCGTACAATGAGCAGTTCTTC.

The chain links TRBV7-3 to TRBJ2-5, with 7 bases matching TRBD1. Germline V gives CDR1 SGHTA, CDR2 FQGTGA. J was trimmed by 2 bases and V by 5 bases; bases with no gene match: 11. The CDR3 sequence is 16 residues long. CDR3 coding DNA: TGTGCCAGCAGCCTGACAGGGAGTAGGGGACAAGAGACCCAGTACTTC. It specifies CASSLTGSRGQETQYF.

This sequence joins TRBV28 and TRBJ2-5; 8 bases are a match to TRBD2. The CDR3 sequence is 15 residues long. V lost 10 bases and J lost 1; bases outside the gene matches: 11. Germline V CDR1 and CDR2: MDHEN, SYDVKM. CDR3 sequence: CAITPAGTSQETQYF. CDR3 bases: TGTGCCATTACCCCAGCCGGGACTAGCCAAGAGACCCAGTACTTC.

This clone was found a few times. This chain joins TRBV19 and TRBJ1-4; D gene unclear. The V end was cut by 5 bases, the J end by 8 bases, with 15 bases between. The CDR3 contains 14 residues. Germline lookup yields CDR1 LNHDA and CDR2 SQIVND (reference sequence). In nucleotides, the CDR3 is TGTGCCAGTAGTCCGCAGGCAAGTTTAGAAAAACTGTTTTTT. Protein sequence: CASSPQASLEKLFF.

CDR3 sequence (DNA): TGTGCCAGCAGCTTAGCGGGGGCTGAAGCTTTCTTT. Its translation: CASSLAGAEAFF. The chain combines TRBV11-2 with TRBJ1-1, with D perhaps matching TRBD1 (5 bases). Germline-derived CDR1 and CDR2 are SGHAT and FQNNGV. This CDR3 contains 12 residues. Trimming stripped 1 base from V and 6 bases from J, with 6 bases between.

V and J are TRBV19 and TRBJ2-7, with 8 bases lining up with TRBD1. CDR1 is LNHDA, CDR2 SQIVND, per germline (reference sequence). The junction had 4 bases not matched to a gene; V was cut back by 6 bases and J by 9 bases. The CDR3 has 11 residues. The chain's CDR3 is CASSNTGGQYF. Here the CDR3 DNA reads TGTGCCAGTAGCAACACAGGGGGGCAGTACTTC.

There are a few counts of this clone. The chain employs TRBV4-2 and TRBJ1-1, with a possible D match to TRBD1 (5 bases). CDR3 length: 15 amino acids. Germline loops: CDR1 LGHNA, CDR2 YNFKEQ. V lost 4 bases to trimming and J lost 9 bases, with 21 bases between them. CDR3 coding DNA: TGTGCCAGCAGCCCTGGCCCCGACAGTAAAGACCAAGCTTTCTTT. Its translation: CASSPGPDSKDQAFF.

The chain has TRBV7-3 and TRBJ2-5, with D uncertain. The V end was cut by 0 bases, the J end by 4 bases, with 6 bases between. The CDR3 extends over 13 amino acids. In germline, CDR1 is SGHTA, CDR2 FQGTGA. The CDR3 loop is CASSLTPLETQYF. CDR3 coding DNA: TGTGCCAGCAGCTTAACCCCCCTAGAGACCCAGTACTTC.

CDR3 in amino acids: CASKAGNQPQHF. In DNA, the CDR3 is TGTGCCAGTAAAGCTGGCAATCAGCCCCAGCATTTT. The J gene is TRBJ1-5, the V gene TRBV19; no clear D gene. The CDR3 runs 12 residues. Germline V gene data show CDR1 as LNHDA and CDR2 as SQIVND (reference sequence). With 7 bases removed from V and 2 bases from J, the gap between germline ends came to 6 bases.